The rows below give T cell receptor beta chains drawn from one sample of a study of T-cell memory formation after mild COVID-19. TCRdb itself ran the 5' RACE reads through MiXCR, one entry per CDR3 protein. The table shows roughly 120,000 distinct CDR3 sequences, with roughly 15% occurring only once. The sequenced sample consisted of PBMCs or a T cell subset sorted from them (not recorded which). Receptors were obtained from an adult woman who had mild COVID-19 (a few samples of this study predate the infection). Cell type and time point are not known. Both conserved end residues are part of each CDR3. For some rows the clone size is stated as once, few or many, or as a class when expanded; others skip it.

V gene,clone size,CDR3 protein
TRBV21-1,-,CASSTRLAGVPIDEQFF
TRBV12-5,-,CASGAQGLSTNLGGEQFF
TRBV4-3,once,CASSQAGPDTEAFF
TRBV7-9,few,CASSPTGMNTEAFF
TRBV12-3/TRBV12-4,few,CASRPPSGELFF
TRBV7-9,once,CASSRTIMGQGDGYTF
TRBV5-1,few,CASSFSDRDIEQYF
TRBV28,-,CASSGARVTSTEAFF
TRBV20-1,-,CSAIEGGVYNEQFF
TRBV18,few,CASSLTGGAVGANVLTF
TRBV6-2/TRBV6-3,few,CASSYSRDSYQPQHF
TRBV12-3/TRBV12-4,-,CASSPGLRGEQYF
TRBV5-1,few,CASSLWQGAGRETQYF
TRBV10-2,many,CASSESLLHINQPQHF
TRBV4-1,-,CASSQVPARVREKLFF
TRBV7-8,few,CASSLKVLQETQYF
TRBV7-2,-,CASSLVVGNTEAFF
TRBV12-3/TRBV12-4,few,CASSLAAGTNSPLHF
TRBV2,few,CASSDFITFYNEQFF
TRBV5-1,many,CASSLDPGVKTQYF
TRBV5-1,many,CASSLDLAGGREQFF
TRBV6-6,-,CASSYAGLAGDRFF
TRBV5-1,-,CASSLSAARTQNTEAFF
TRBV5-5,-,CASSPGQGAFWEQYF
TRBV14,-,CASSPTGTENTGELFF
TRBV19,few,CASSTSGRQETQYF
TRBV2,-,CASSASGNLGEAFF
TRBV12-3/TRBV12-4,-,CASSKGATSEKLFF
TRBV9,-,CASSPTSGGSLVAKNIQYF
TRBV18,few,CASSPGEGQPQHF
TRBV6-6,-,CASNERTSGGAETDTQYF
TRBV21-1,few,CARFSKEQFF
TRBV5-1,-,CASSFRTGGREQYF
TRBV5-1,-,CASSLGPRIAGVGEQFF
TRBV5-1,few,CASTPLLAGNNEQFF
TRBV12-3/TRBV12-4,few,CASSFETNGYTF
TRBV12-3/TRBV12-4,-,CASTPGETNEKLFF
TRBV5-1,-,CASSLQINYGYTF
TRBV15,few,CATSRASGSTYNEQFF
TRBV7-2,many,CASSFQNAGGTEAFF
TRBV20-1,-,CSARAGVETEAFF
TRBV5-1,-,CASSLDLSQTEAFF
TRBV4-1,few,CASSPGLAGVSSYNEQFF
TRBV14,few,CASSQDWTPHYNEQFF
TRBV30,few,CAWSDHNEQFF
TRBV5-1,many,CASTTGQDTDTQYF